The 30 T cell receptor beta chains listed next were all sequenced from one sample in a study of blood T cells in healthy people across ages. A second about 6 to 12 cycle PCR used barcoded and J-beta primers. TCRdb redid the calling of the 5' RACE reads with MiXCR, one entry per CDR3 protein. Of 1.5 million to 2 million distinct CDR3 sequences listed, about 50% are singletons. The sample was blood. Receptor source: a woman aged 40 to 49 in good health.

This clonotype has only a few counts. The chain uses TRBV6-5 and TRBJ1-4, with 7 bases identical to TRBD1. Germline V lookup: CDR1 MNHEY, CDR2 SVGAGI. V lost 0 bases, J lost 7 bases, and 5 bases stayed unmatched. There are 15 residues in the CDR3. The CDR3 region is CASSYSTGRAEKLFF. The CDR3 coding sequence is TGTGCCAGCAGTTACTCGACAGGGCGGGCTGAAAAACTGTTTTTT.

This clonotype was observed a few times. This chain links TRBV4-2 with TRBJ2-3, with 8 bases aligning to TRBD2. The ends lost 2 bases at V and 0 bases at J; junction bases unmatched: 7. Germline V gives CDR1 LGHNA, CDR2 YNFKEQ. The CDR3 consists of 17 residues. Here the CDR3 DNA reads TGTGCCAGCAGCCAATCTCTAGCGGGTGCTAGCACAGATACGCAGTATTTT. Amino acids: CASSQSLAGASTDTQYF.

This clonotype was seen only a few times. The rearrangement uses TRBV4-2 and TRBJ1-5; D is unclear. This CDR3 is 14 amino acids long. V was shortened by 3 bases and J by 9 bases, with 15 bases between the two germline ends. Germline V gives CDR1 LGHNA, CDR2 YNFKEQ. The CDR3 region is CASSQNSLGGPQHF. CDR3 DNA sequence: TGTGCCAGCAGCCAGAACAGCCTAGGAGGGCCCCAGCATTTT.

CDR3 sequence reads: CSAHYQRAGGIYEQYF. The DNA for the CDR3 is TGCAGTGCTCACTATCAGAGGGCAGGCGGAATATACGAGCAGTACTTC. The chain is built from TRBV20-1 and TRBJ2-7; tentatively, D is TRBD2 (5 bases). Germline V gene sequence: CDR1 DFQATT, CDR2 SNEGSKA (reference sequence). V lost 5 bases and J lost 4, with 24 bases in between. CDR3 length equals 16 residues.

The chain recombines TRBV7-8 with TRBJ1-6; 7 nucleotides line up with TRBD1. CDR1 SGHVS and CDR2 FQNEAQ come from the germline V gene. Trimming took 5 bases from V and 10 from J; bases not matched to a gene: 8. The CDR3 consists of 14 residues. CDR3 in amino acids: CASSTATGDSPLHF. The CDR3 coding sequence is TGTGCCAGCAGCACCGCAACAGGGGACTCACCCCTCCACTTT.

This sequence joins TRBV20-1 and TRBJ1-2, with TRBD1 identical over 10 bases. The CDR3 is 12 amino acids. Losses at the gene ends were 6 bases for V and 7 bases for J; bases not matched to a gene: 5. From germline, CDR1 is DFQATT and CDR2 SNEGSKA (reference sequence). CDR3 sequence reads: CSAAGTGVGYTF. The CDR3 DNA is TGCAGTGCCGCCGGGACAGGGGTTGGCTACACCTTC.

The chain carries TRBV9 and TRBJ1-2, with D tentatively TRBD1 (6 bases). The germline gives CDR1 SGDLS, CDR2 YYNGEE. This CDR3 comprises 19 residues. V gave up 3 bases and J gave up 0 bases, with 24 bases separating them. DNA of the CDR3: TGTGCCAGCAGCGACAGGACAGTTTCAGCCTCTTTAGCTAACTATGGCTACACCTTC. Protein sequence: CASSDRTVSASLANYGYTF.

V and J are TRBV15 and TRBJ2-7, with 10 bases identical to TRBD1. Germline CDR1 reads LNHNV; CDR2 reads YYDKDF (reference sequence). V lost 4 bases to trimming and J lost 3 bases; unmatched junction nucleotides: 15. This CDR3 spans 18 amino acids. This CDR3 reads CATSIRGPRQGAFYEQYF. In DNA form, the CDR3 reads TGTGCCACCAGCATCCGAGGCCCCAGACAGGGGGCTTTCTACGAGCAGTACTTC.

CDR3 nucleotides: TGTGCCAGCAGTTTTGGGGGATATGGAACTGAAGCTTTCTTT. This sequence encodes CASSFGGYGTEAFF. This chain uses TRBV28 with TRBJ1-1; possibly TRBD1 for D (5 bases). CDR3 length: 14 residues. V shed 3 bases and J shed 5 bases, with 13 bases lying between them. Germline loops: CDR1 MDHEN, CDR2 SYDVKM.

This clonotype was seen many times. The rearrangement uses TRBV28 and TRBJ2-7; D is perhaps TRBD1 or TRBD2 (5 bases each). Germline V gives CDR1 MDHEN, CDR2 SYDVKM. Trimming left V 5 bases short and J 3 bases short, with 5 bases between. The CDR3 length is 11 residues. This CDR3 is CASSGGYEQYF. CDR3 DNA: TGTGCCAGCAGTGGGGGCTACGAGCAGTACTTC.

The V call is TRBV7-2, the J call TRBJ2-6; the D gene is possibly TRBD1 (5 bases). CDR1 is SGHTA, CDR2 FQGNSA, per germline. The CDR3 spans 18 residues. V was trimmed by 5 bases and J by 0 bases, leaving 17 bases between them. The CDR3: CASSPDGHTRSGANVLTF. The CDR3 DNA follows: TGTGCCAGCAGCCCTGACGGACATACCCGCTCTGGGGCCAACGTCCTGACTTTC.

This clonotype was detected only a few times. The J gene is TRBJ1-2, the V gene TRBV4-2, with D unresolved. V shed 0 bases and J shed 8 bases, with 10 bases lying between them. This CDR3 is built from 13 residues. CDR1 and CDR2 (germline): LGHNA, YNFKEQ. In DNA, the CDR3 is TGTGCCAGCAGCCAAGATGCCGGATTAGGCTACACCTTC. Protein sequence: CASSQDAGLGYTF.

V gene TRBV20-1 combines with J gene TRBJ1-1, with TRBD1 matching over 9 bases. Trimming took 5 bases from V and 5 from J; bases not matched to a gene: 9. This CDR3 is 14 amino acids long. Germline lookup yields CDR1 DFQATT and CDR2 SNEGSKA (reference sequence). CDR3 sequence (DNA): TGCAGTGCTCGGGACAGGGCAGTGGGTACTGAAGCTTTCTTT. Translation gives CSARDRAVGTEAFF.

The CDR3 region is CSASWAGGEETQYF. The CDR3 DNA sequence: TGCAGTGCTAGTTGGGCAGGGGGCGAGGAGACCCAGTACTTC. The V call is TRBV20-1, the J call TRBJ2-5; 8 nucleotides line up with TRBD1. The CDR3 runs 14 residues. CDR1 and CDR2 from the germline V gene are DFQATT and SNEGSKA (reference sequence). Unmatched junction bases numbered 8, after V lost 3 bases and J lost 5 bases.

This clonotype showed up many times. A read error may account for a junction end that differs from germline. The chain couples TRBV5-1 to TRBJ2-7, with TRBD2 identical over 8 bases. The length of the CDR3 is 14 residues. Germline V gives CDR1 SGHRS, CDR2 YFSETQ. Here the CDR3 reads CASSLSGVSYEQYF. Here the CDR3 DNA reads TGTGCCAGCAGTCTTAGCGGGGTCTCCTACGAGCAGTACTTC.

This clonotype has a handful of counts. The CDR3 nucleotides are TGTGCCAGCAGTGAATATGGGGCAGGGGTTAGGGGTGAGCAGTTCTTC. This encodes CASSEYGAGVRGEQFF. The chain couples TRBV25-1 to TRBJ2-1, with D perhaps matching TRBD1 (6 bases). The CDR3 runs to 16 residues. The germline gives CDR1 MGHDK, CDR2 SYGVNS. Trimming stripped 0 bases from V and 9 bases from J, with 18 bases between.

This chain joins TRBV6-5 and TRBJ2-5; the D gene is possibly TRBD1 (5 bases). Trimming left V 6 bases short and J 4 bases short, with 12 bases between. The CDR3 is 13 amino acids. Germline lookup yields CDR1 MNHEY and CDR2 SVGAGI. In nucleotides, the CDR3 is TGTGCCAGCAGCCGGACAAGTCGAGAGACCCAGTACTTC. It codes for CASSRTSRETQYF.

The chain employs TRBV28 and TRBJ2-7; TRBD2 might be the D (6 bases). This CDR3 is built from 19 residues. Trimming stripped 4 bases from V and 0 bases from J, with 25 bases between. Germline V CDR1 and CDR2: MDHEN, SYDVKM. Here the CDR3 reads CASSYPGRGAPHVSYEQYF. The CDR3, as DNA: TGTGCCAGCAGTTATCCAGGACGCGGGGCCCCCCACGTCTCCTACGAGCAGTACTTC.

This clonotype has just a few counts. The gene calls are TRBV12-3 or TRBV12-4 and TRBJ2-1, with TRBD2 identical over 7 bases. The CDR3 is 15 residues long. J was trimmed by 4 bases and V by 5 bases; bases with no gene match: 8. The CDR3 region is CASSKGEGLYNEQFF. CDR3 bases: TGTGCCAGCAGTAAAGGGGAGGGGTTGTACAATGAGCAGTTCTTC.

CDR3 region: CASSLTIMNTEAFF. The CDR3 region has the DNA TGTGCCAGCAGTTTAACTATCATGAACACTGAAGCTTTCTTT. V usage is TRBV28 and J usage is TRBJ1-1; D uncertain. The CDR3 covers 14 residues. Between the trimmed V and J ends, which lost 2 bases and 0 bases, there was a span of 7 bases. Germline V gene data show CDR1 as MDHEN and CDR2 as SYDVKM.

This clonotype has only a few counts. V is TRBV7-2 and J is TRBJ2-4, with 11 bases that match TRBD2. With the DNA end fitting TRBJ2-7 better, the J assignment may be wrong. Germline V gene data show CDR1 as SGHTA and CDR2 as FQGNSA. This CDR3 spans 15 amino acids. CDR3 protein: CASSLRLAGGSEQYF. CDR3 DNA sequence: TGTGCCAGCAGCTTGAGGCTAGCGGGGGGTAGCGAGCAGTACTTC.

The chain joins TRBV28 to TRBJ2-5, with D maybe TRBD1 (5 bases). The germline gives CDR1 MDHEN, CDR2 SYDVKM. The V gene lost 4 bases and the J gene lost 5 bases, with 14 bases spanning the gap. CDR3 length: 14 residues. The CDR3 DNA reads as TGTGCCAGCAGTTCGGTAGCACCAGGGGAGACCCAGTACTTC. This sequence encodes CASSSVAPGETQYF.

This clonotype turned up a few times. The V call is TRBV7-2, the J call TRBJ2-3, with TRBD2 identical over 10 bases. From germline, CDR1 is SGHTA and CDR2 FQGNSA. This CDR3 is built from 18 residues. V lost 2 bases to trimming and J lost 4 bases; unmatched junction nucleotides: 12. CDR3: CASSLSVLASGGPDTQYF. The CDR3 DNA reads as TGTGCCAGCAGCTTAAGCGTGTTGGCTAGCGGGGGACCAGATACGCAGTATTTT.

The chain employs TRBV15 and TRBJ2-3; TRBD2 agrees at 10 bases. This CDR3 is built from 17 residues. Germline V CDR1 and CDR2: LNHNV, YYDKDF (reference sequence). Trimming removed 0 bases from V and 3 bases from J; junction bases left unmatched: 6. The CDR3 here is CATSRDPSGGQTDTQYF. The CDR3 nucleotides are TGTGCCACCAGCAGAGATCCTAGCGGGGGACAAACAGATACGCAGTATTTT.

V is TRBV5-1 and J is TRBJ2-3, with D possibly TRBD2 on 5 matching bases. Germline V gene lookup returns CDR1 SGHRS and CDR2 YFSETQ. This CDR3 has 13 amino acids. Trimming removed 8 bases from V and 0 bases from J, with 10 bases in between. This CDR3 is CASRTFSTDTQYF. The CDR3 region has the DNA TGCGCCAGTCGGACTTTTAGCACAGATACGCAGTATTTT.

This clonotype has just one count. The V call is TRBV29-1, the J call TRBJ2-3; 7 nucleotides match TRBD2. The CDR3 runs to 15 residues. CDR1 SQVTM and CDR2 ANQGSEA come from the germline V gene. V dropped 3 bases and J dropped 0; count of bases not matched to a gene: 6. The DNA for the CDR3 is TGCAGCGTTGAGGGGCTAGCGGTTAGCACAGATACGCAGTATTTT. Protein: CSVEGLAVSTDTQYF.

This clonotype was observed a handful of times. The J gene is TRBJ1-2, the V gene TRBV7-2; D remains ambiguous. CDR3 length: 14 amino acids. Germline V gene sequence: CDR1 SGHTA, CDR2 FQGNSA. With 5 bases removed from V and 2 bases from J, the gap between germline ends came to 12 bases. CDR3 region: CASSPKDGNYGYTF. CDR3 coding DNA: TGTGCCAGCAGCCCCAAGGACGGAAACTATGGCTACACCTTC. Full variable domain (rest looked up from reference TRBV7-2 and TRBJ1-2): GAGVSQSPSNKVTEKGKDVELRCDPISGHTALYWYRQSLGQGLEFLIYFQGNSAPDKSGLPSDRFSAERTGGSVSTLTIQRTQQEDSAVYLCASSPKDGNYGYTFGSGTRLTVV.

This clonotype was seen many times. CDR3 protein: CASSVFGTSEQYF. The CDR3 DNA sequence: TGTGCCAGCAGTGTATTCGGGACGAGCGAGCAGTACTTC. The rearrangement links TRBV27 to TRBJ2-7, with D tentatively TRBD1 or TRBD2 (5 bases each). Germline lookup yields CDR1 MNHEY and CDR2 SMNVEV (reference sequence). The CDR3 runs to 13 residues. Trimming stripped 5 bases from V and 6 bases from J, with 14 bases between.

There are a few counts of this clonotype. Written as DNA, the CDR3 is TGCAGTGCTAGAGATCGGTTGGGAAATGGGTACGAGCAGTACTTC. It yields the protein CSARDRLGNGYEQYF. The chain joins TRBV20-1 to TRBJ2-5; D gene unclear. The assigned J gene may be wrong: the sequence end matches TRBJ2-7 better. CDR1 is DFQATT, CDR2 SNEGSKA, per germline (reference sequence). The CDR3 spans 15 residues.

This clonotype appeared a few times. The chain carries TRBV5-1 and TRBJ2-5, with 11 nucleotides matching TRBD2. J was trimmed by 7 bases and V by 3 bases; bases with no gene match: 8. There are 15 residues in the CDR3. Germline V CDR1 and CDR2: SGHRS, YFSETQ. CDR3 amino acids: CASSSRLAGFATQYF. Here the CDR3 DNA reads TGCGCCAGCAGCTCTAGACTAGCGGGGTTTGCGACCCAGTACTTC.